This T cell receptor beta chain was recovered during a study of blood T cell repertoires in COVID-19. Generated by immunoSEQ multiplex PCR, the TCRdb table keeps only in-frame clones and is missing some. The sample carries about 230,000 clones, around 90% recorded once. Deletions cut 0 bases from V and 3 bases from J, with 15 bases between. The V gene's germline CDR1 is MNHEY and CDR2 SVGEGT. The CDR3 consists of 17 residues. The material sequenced was peripheral blood. The chain uses TRBV6-2 or TRBV6-3 and TRBJ1-5; no clear D. This sequence was found in a woman younger than 30 who had recovered from COVID-19. The CDR3 DNA sequence: TGTGCCAGCAGTTACTCATGGGCCAGCGGTTCCAATCAGCCCCAGCATTTT. Translated: CASSYSWASGSNQPQHF.